Each of the 8 T cell receptor beta chains below was sequenced from the same sample in a study of T cell responses to AZD1222 COVID-19 vaccine. Assay used: immunoSEQ multiplex PCR; TCRdb lists only in-frame clones, some missing. The sample contains around 150,000 clones, roughly 90% of which appear only once. The sequencing here drew on peripheral blood, taken on day 0 of AZD1222 vaccination. The receptors were sampled from an adult in good health.

The CDR3 DNA sequence: TGCGCCAGCAGCCAACTTGGACTGCTATACGAGCAGTACTTC. It translates to CASSQLGLLYEQYF. This chain uses TRBV4-1 with TRBJ2-7, with D perhaps matching TRBD2 (5 bases). The ends were cut back, 2 bases at V and 4 bases at J, with 12 bases in the middle. Germline V gene sequence: CDR1 MGHRA, CDR2 YSYEKL. The CDR3 spans 14 residues.

The CDR3 nucleotides are TGTGCCAGCAGCCTCGGAGAATTCAATCAGCCCCAGCATTTT. Protein product: CASSLGEFNQPQHF. The V call is TRBV7-2, the J call TRBJ1-5; D unresolved. The CDR3 is made up of 14 amino acids. The ends were cut back, 5 bases at V and 3 bases at J, with 11 bases in the middle. CDR1 SGHTA and CDR2 FQGNSA come from the germline V gene.

The chain uses TRBV12-3 or TRBV12-4 and TRBJ1-5; D ambiguous. The CDR3 consists of 12 residues. V shed 2 bases and J shed 6 bases, with 5 bases lying between them. The CDR3 loop is CASSLSGQPQHF. Written as DNA, the CDR3 is TGTGCCAGCAGTTTAAGTGGTCAGCCCCAGCATTTT.

The chain is built from TRBV5-6 and TRBJ1-2; 7 bases are a match to TRBD1. The germline V gene encodes CDR1 SGHDT and CDR2 YYEEEE. The length of the CDR3 is 13 residues. With V trimmed by 9 bases and J by 4 bases, 9 bases remained unmatched. As DNA, the CDR3 is TGTGCCACTTCGTCGGCAGGGGGCTATGGCTACACCTTC. Encoded protein: CATSSAGGYGYTF.

This chain links TRBV28 with TRBJ1-3; no reliable D call. Germline CDR1 and CDR2: MDHEN and SYDVKM. The CDR3 is made up of 17 amino acids. V shed 3 bases and J shed 3 bases, with 18 bases lying between them. The CDR3 nucleotides read TGTGCCAGCAGTTTTTCCCTGACCCTGGGCGGTGGAAACACCATATATTTT. It specifies CASSFSLTLGGGNTIYF.

This clone has only a few counts. The chain links TRBV7-9 to TRBJ1-4; D is unresolved. The V end lost 1 base, the J end lost 8 bases, and 14 bases lay between the germline ends. Germline V gene lookup returns CDR1 SEHNR and CDR2 FQNEAQ (reference sequence). CDR3 size: 15 residues. In nucleotides, the CDR3 is TGTGCCAGCAGCTTAGATGGCGCATCCTTCGAAAAACTGTTTTTT. It encodes CASSLDGASFEKLFF.

The V call is TRBV4-1, the J call TRBJ1-2; TRBD1 might be the D (5 bases). The CDR3 consists of 15 residues. The V gene's germline CDR1 is MGHRA and CDR2 YSYEKL. V lost 5 bases, J lost 0 bases, and 13 bases lay in between. The CDR3 bases are TGCGCCAGCAGCGGGACGGGTACTCCTAACTATGGCTACACCTTC. This encodes CASSGTGTPNYGYTF.

V and J are TRBV20-1 and TRBJ1-5, with 7 bases lining up with TRBD1. After removal of 6 bases from V and 0 bases from J, the junction contained 20 bases not matched to a gene. This CDR3 has 19 amino acids. Germline V gene lookup returns CDR1 DFQATT and CDR2 SNEGSKA (reference sequence). This CDR3 reads CSASSTLLGTEYSNQPQHF. The DNA for the CDR3 is TGCAGTGCCAGTTCAACCCTGTTGGGGACAGAATATAGCAATCAGCCCCAGCATTTT.